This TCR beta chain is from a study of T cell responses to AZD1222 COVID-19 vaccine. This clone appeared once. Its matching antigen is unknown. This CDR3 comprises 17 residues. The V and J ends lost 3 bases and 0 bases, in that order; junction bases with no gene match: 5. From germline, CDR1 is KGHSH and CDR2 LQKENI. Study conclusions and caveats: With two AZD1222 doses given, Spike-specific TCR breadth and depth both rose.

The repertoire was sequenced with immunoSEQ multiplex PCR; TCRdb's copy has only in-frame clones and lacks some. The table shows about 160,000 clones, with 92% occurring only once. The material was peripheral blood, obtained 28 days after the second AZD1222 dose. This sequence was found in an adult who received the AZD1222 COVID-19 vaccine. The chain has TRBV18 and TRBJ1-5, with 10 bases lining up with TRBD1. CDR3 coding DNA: TGTGCCAGCTCACCGGGACAGGGGCAGAGTAGCAATCAGCCCCAGCATTTT. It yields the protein CASSPGQGQSSNQPQHF.